One and the same sample provided the 30 T cell receptor beta chains below, sequenced in a study of OX40 agonist ivuxolimab in advanced cancers. TCRdb's table, derived via immunoSEQ multiplex PCR, lists solely in-frame clones and lacks some. The sample shows some 70,000 clones, around nine tenths of them seen only once. The sequencing used CD4+ or CD8+ T cells sorted from blood, collected in a trial of the OX40 agonist ivuxolimab. The receptors shown here come from an adult with an advanced solid tumor such as melanoma, head and neck, liver or kidney cancer.

This CDR3 is CASSLGYQETQYF. The CDR3 nucleotides read TGCGCCAGCAGCTTGGGTTACCAAGAGACCCAGTACTTC. This chain uses TRBV5-1 with TRBJ2-5; D ambiguous. The germline V gene has CDR1 SGHRS and CDR2 YFSETQ. Between the trimmed V and J ends, which lost 0 bases and 0 bases, there was a span of 3 bases. There are 13 residues in the CDR3. Drawing the rest from reference TRBV5-1 and TRBJ2-5, the complete variable domain is KAGVTQTPRYLIKTRGQQVTLSCSPISGHRSVSWYQQTPGQGLQFLFEYFSETQRNKGNFPGRFSGRQFSNSRSEMNVSTLELGDSALYLCASSLGYQETQYFGPGTRLLVL.

The chain is built from TRBV6-1 and TRBJ1-1; no definite D call. Germline assignment: CDR1 MNHNS and CDR2 SASEGT. The V end was cut by 2 bases, the J end by 0 bases, with 13 bases between. There are 16 residues in the CDR3. The CDR3 nucleotides are TGTGCCAGCAGTGAATCGGCGGTCCTGATGAACACTGAAGCTTTCTTT. The encoded protein is CASSESAVLMNTEAFF.

The rearrangement uses TRBV2 and TRBJ2-1, with 7 positions matching TRBD2. The germline CDR1 and CDR2 sequences are SNHLY and FYNNEI. There are 18 residues in the CDR3. The J segment lost 3 bases and the V segment lost 0 bases, leaving 11 bases of the junction unmatched. In DNA form, the CDR3 reads TGTGCCAGCAGTGAAGCGCTTCCCCTAGCGGAGTACTACAATGAGCAGTTCTTC. Residues: CASSEALPLAEYYNEQFF.

The CDR3 nucleotides read TGTGCCATAAAGGACGGTAACACTGAAGCTTTCTTT. This translates into CAIKDGNTEAFF. The J gene is TRBJ1-1, the V gene TRBV6-1, with D unclear. The germline gives CDR1 MNHNS, CDR2 SASEGT. The CDR3 is 12 amino acids. V was shortened by 10 bases and J by 2 bases, with 11 bases between the two germline ends.

In this sample, this clone turned up once. The chain employs TRBV5-1 and TRBJ2-5; 10 nucleotides align to TRBD2. CDR1 is SGHRS and CDR2 is YFSETQ in the germline V gene. Unmatched junction bases numbered 12, after V lost 7 bases and J lost 6 bases. The CDR3 covers 15 residues. DNA of the CDR3: TGCGCCAGCGGGGACCCTAGCGGGAGTACGAAGACCCAGTACTTC. Amino acid sequence: CASGDPSGSTKTQYF.

The rearrangement joins TRBV7-2 to TRBJ2-7, with 10 bases lining up with TRBD2. Per the germline V gene, CDR1 is SGHTA and CDR2 is FQGNSA. This CDR3 has 16 amino acids. V lost 1 base, J lost 4 bases, and 7 bases stayed unmatched. The CDR3 DNA reads TGTGCCAGCAGCTTAGTTAGAGCGGGAGGGCGATACGAGCAGTACTTC. It translates to CASSLVRAGGRYEQYF.

This chain links TRBV7-9 with TRBJ1-5; TRBD1 aligns across 7 bases. The CDR3 is made up of 14 amino acids. Trimming took 5 bases from V and 7 from J; bases not matched to a gene: 8. CDR1 is SEHNR, CDR2 FQNEAQ, per germline (reference sequence). CDR3 loop: CASSPSQGGQPQHF. In nucleotides, the CDR3 is TGTGCCAGCAGCCCTTCGCAGGGGGGACAGCCCCAGCATTTT.

The rearrangement links TRBV27 to TRBJ2-7, with D possibly matching TRBD1 (6 bases). Germline-derived CDR1 and CDR2 are MNHEY and SMNVEV (reference sequence). V lost 2 bases, J lost 2 bases, and 10 bases lay in between. This CDR3 contains 14 residues. The CDR3 sequence is CASSLGTRPYEQYF. Here the CDR3 DNA reads TGTGCCAGCAGTTTAGGGACACGACCCTACGAGCAGTACTTC.

This clone has only one observation. The chain has TRBV21-1 and TRBJ1-2; TRBD1 is taken as the D call from the table, unchecked against the DNA. TRBV21-1 is described as a pseudogene. CDR3 length: 12 residues. Written as DNA, the CDR3 is TGTGCCAGCAGCAAAGAGGGGGTGACAGGCAGATTC. Translation gives CASSKEGVTGRF.

This chain joins TRBV5-5 and TRBJ2-7, with TRBD2 matching over 7 bases. CDR1 SGHKS and CDR2 YYEKEE come from the germline V gene (reference sequence). This CDR3 has 13 amino acids. Trimming cost V 4 bases and J 3 bases; bases outside gene matches: 4. CDR3 residues: CASSGGEFYEQYF. In DNA, the CDR3 is TGTGCCAGCAGCGGGGGGGAATTCTACGAGCAGTACTTC.

This chain uses TRBV11-3 with TRBJ2-7; TRBD1 is a possible D gene (6 bases). CDR3 length equals 13 residues. The V and J ends lost 4 bases and 7 bases respectively, with 14 bases between them. Looked up from germline, CDR1 is SGHNT and CDR2 is YENEEA. The CDR3 DNA is TGTGCCAGCAGCTCAAATGTTAGGGGGGAGCAGTACTTC. It yields the protein CASSSNVRGEQYF.

This chain links TRBV6-6 with TRBJ1-5, with 8 nucleotides matching TRBD1. CDR1 and CDR2 from the germline V gene are MNHNY and SVGAGI (reference sequence). J was trimmed by 1 base and V by 2 bases; bases with no gene match: 4. The CDR3 runs 16 residues. DNA for the CDR3: TGTGCCAGCAGTTACGACAGGGGAGACAGCAATCAGCCCCAGCATTTT. It codes for CASSYDRGDSNQPQHF.

The CDR3 DNA reads as TGCGCCAGCAGCCAGGAGGGGGCTAGCGGGGAGCTGTTTTTT. Translating it yields CASSQEGASGELFF. V is TRBV4-1 and J is TRBJ2-2; perhaps TRBD1 as D (7 bases). V lost 3 bases, J lost 7 bases, and 12 bases lay in between. CDR3 length: 14 residues. The germline V gene has CDR1 MGHRA and CDR2 YSYEKL.

The chain has TRBV7-2 and TRBJ1-6; unclear D gene. V was clipped by 1 base and J by 7 bases, with 11 bases between them. CDR1 is SGHTA, CDR2 FQGNSA, per germline. CDR3 length: 15 residues. The CDR3 DNA reads TGTGCCAGCAGCTTAGGGACCTTTGGGAATTCACCCCTCCACTTT. Its protein is CASSLGTFGNSPLHF.

CDR3 sequence: CASSAGGGNEKLFF. The CDR3 DNA reads TGCGCCAGCAGCGCCGGAGGGGGAAATGAAAAACTGTTTTTT. The gene calls are TRBV5-1 and TRBJ1-4, with a tentative D call TRBD1 (6 bases). From germline, CDR1 is SGHRS and CDR2 YFSETQ. The length of the CDR3 is 14 residues. V lost 4 bases to trimming and J lost 5 bases, with 12 bases between them. Supplemented by reference TRBV5-1 and TRBJ1-4, the full variable domain reads KAGVTQTPRYLIKTRGQQVTLSCSPISGHRSVSWYQQTPGQGLQFLFEYFSETQRNKGNFPGRFSGRQFSNSRSEMNVSTLELGDSALYLCASSAGGGNEKLFFGSGTQLSVL.

The chain has TRBV20-1 and TRBJ2-5, with unresolved D. Trimming stripped 5 bases from V and 6 bases from J, with 7 bases between. CDR3 length: 10 residues. Germline V gene lookup returns CDR1 DFQATT and CDR2 SNEGSKA (reference sequence). CDR3 amino acids: CSAAEKTQYF. CDR3 nucleotides: TGCAGTGCTGCCGAGAAGACCCAGTACTTC.

J is TRBJ1-2 and V is TRBV21-1; the table calls TRBD1, which could not be checked here. TRBV21-1 is classified as a pseudogene. CDR3 size: 17 residues. CDR3 residues: CASSKQGRPIPNYGYTF. CDR3 DNA: TGTGCCAGCAGCAAACAGGGGCGCCCCATCCCTAACTATGGCTACACCTTC.

The rearrangement uses TRBV6-6 and TRBJ1-5, with D hard to call. The CDR3 has 14 residues. CDR1 and CDR2 (germline): MNHNY, SVGAGI (reference sequence). With 11 bases removed from V and 0 bases from J, the gap between germline ends came to 14 bases. The CDR3 spells CASVRGRSNQPQHF. As DNA, the CDR3 is TGTGCCTCCGTGCGTGGGCGTAGCAATCAGCCCCAGCATTTT.

The rearrangement links TRBV18 to TRBJ1-6; a weak D match, TRBD1 (5 bases). Trimming shortened V by 2 bases and J by 5 bases, and 10 bases separated the two germline ends. CDR1 KGHSH and CDR2 LQKENI come from the germline V gene. The CDR3 has 15 residues. CDR3 nucleotides: TGTGCCAGCTCACCAGGGACTTCCCATAATTCACCCCTCCACTTT. It translates to CASSPGTSHNSPLHF.

The V gene is TRBV7-6, the J gene TRBJ2-7; 10 nucleotides align to TRBD2. V lost 4 bases to trimming and J lost 2 bases; unmatched junction nucleotides: 5. CDR1 and CDR2 (germline): SGHVS, FNYEAQ. This CDR3 has 15 residues. The CDR3 spells CASSSSSGGTYEQYF. The CDR3, as DNA: TGTGCCAGCAGCTCTTCTAGCGGGGGAACCTACGAGCAGTACTTC.

V usage is TRBV7-8 and J usage is TRBJ1-6; TRBD1 matches at 7 bases. CDR3 size: 15 residues. Germline loops: CDR1 SGHVS, CDR2 FQNEAQ. Germline trimming cut 6 bases from V and 7 bases from J; bases unmatched to any gene: 9. CDR3 coding DNA: TGTGCCAGCAGATTCGAGACAGGGTTCAATTCACCCCTCCACTTT. It encodes CASRFETGFNSPLHF.

This rearrangement joins TRBV5-1 to TRBJ1-2; 7 positions match TRBD1. The CDR3 is 15 amino acids. The V and J ends lost 0 bases and 0 bases, in that order; junction bases with no gene match: 2. In germline, CDR1 is SGHRS, CDR2 YFSETQ. CDR3 loop: CASSLDRGANYGYTF. CDR3 DNA: TGCGCCAGCAGCTTGGACAGGGGAGCTAACTATGGCTACACCTTC.

The rearrangement uses TRBV27 and TRBJ1-2; TRBD1 matches at 9 bases. CDR1 is MNHEY and CDR2 is SMNVEV in the germline V gene (reference sequence). This CDR3 is 14 amino acids long. J lost 7 bases, V lost 3 bases, and 6 bases had no gene match. CDR3: CASSFTGGVGGYTF. Written as DNA, the CDR3 is TGTGCCAGCAGTTTCACAGGGGGCGTCGGTGGCTACACCTTC.

The CDR3 here is CATSRDLPGSGNTIYF. CDR3 nucleotides: TGTGCCACCAGCAGAGATTTGCCAGGCTCTGGAAACACCATATATTTT. The chain recombines TRBV15 with TRBJ1-3; no firm D call. There are 16 residues in the CDR3. Trimming left V 0 bases short and J 0 bases short, with 9 bases between. Germline CDR1 LNHNV, CDR2 YYDKDF (reference sequence).

This chain uses TRBV9 with TRBJ2-2; 9 positions match TRBD1. The V gene's germline CDR1 is SGDLS and CDR2 YYNGEE. This CDR3 region has 15 residues. Trimming took 4 bases from V and 3 from J; bases not matched to a gene: 4. DNA of the CDR3: TGTGCCAGCAGCTCACGGACAGGGGACACCGGGGAGCTGTTTTTT. Residues: CASSSRTGDTGELFF.

V and J are TRBV28 and TRBJ2-1, with 7 bases fitting TRBD2. There are 14 residues in the CDR3. The germline CDR1 and CDR2 sequences are MDHEN and SYDVKM. The V segment lost 5 bases and the J segment 8 bases; nucleotides outside the gene matches: 9. The CDR3 coding sequence is TGTGCCAGCAGTATCGGACCCCGGGGGGATGAGCAGTTCTTC. Amino acids: CASSIGPRGDEQFF.

The J gene is TRBJ2-3, the V gene TRBV5-1; D gene uncertain. CDR3 length: 14 amino acids. Germline V gene data show CDR1 as SGHRS and CDR2 as YFSETQ. The V end lost 0 bases, the J end lost 6 bases, and 11 bases lay between the germline ends. This CDR3 is CASSLAPGSDTQYF. DNA of the CDR3: TGCGCCAGCAGCTTGGCCCCAGGTTCGGATACGCAGTATTTT.

The rearrangement joins TRBV19 to TRBJ2-6; no clear D. CDR1 LNHDA and CDR2 SQIVND come from the germline V gene (reference sequence). V gave up 5 bases and J gave up 4 bases, with 9 bases separating them. The CDR3 runs 14 residues. Here the CDR3 DNA reads TGTGCCAGTAGTCGTGCGGTCGGGGCCAACGTCCTGACTTTC. Protein: CASSRAVGANVLTF. Complete variable domain (other parts from reference TRBV19 and TRBJ2-6): DGGITQSPKYLFRKEGQNVTLSCEQNLNHDAMYWYRQDPGQGLRLIYYSQIVNDFQKGDIAEGYSVSREKKESFPLTVTSAQKNPTAFYLCASSRAVGANVLTFGAGSRLTVL.

This sequence joins TRBV5-8 and TRBJ2-3, with unresolved D. The germline gives CDR1 SGHTS, CDR2 YDEGEE. This CDR3 is built from 14 residues. Trimming pared 0 bases from V and 1 base from J, leaving 6 bases between. In DNA, the CDR3 is TGTGCCAGCAGCTTGGCCCCGGGCACAGATACGCAGTATTTT. Translating gives CASSLAPGTDTQYF.

The chain has TRBV4-1 and TRBJ1-1; D uncertain. Trimming removed 2 bases from V and 1 base from J, with 11 bases in between. The CDR3 loop spans 15 amino acids. Per the germline V gene, CDR1 is MGHRA and CDR2 is YSYEKL. DNA of the CDR3: TGCGCCAGCAGCCAACAGAACGGGCAGAACACTGAAGCTTTCTTT. Translated: CASSQQNGQNTEAFF.